This T cell receptor (beta chain) originates from a study of blood T cell repertoires in COVID-19 (dated by TCRdb to the early 2020s). About the investigation overall: Samples from collaborators originated in the United States, Italy and Spain and spanned both the acute and convalescent phases of COVID-19. The prospective study material was composed of cDNA or gDNA derived from T cells, B-cell-depleted T cells, or PBMCs. The dataset comprised deeply sampled blood TCRbeta repertoires from subjects exposed to, actively infected with, or recovered from COVID-19. The repertoires were released in a freely available public database meant as a resource for research on the immune response to SARS-CoV-2. Samples came from the ongoing ImmuneRACE study (first 160 participants) plus 1,254 subjects from 6 global collaborators. Nearly every sample came with metadata listing a de-identified subject ID, COVID-19 status, age in years and sex. Where available, HLA class I and class II types were taken from metadata supplied by the sample provider and were not determined by assay-based typing. The full study reports these points: Clinical and demographic metadata were provided uncurated, with the amount varying by source and participant.

The immunoSEQ Assay, a bias-controlled multiplex PCR, was used to amplify TCRbeta CDR3 regions from genomic DNA. Concerning the study's data processing: The number of nucleated cells in each sample was estimated by amplification of reference gene primers within the assay. To quantify the absolute abundance of each unique TCRbeta CDR3 rearrangement, sequence reads were collapsed and filtered. For each sample, productive Simpson clonality was calculated as the square root of Simpson's diversity index across productive rearrangements. In TCRdb, the immuneACCESS table is reduced to in-frame sequences with V and J assigned. These tables do not hold every clone; where another copy was compared, an unresolved V gene accounts for under half, and the others remain unexplained. V and J calls plus clone size are reproduced from that table; the DNA served to infer D and trimming. The sample table records 150,000 or so clones; over 65% of these occur just once. The ten largest clones represent around 4.8% of the sample.

Counted from cysteine to phenylalanine, this CDR3 has 13 amino acids. The entry retains the CDR3 DNA only, 39 bases that are in frame from base 1. For this chain, trimming is 6 bases at the V end and 4 bases at the J end, and the number of junction bases without a gene match is 6. The germline V gene encodes CDR1 SGHNT and CDR2 YYREEE (reference sequence). As to this clone: It lacks a known antigen. It has no much larger one-base neighbor in the sample; base qualities were not kept.

Participants in the prospective study were enrolled through a virtual design, were aged roughly 18 to 100 years, and lived in approximately 25 United States geographic areas. In the prospective study, cohorts were assigned on the basis of participant-reported clinical history obtained from a screening survey and a study questionnaire. For ImmuneRACE Cohort 3, a participant was defined as recovered based on two consecutive negative NP/OP PCR tests, clearance by a healthcare professional, or resolution of symptoms. Each participant in the prospective study had whole blood, serum and a nasopharyngeal or oropharyngeal swab collected by mobile phlebotomists. Prospective study participants could optionally give additional blood draws and questionnaires over an approximately 2-month period. Before DNA extraction, blood samples from the prospective study were shipped at room temperature or frozen.

The rearranged chain carries TRBV5-4 and TRBJ1-2; 7 bases in the middle match TRBD1. The clonotype comes from a woman aged 45 to 65 who had recovered from COVID-19. The source material was PBMCs or T cells enriched from blood (not recorded which). CDR3 region: CASTRGQTYGYTF. The DNA sequence is TGTGCCAGCACCCGGGGACAGACCTATGGCTACACCTTC.